Listed below are T cell receptor beta chains from one sample, sequenced in a study of T cell responses to AZD1222 COVID-19 vaccine. TCRdb's table, derived via immunoSEQ multiplex PCR, lists solely in-frame clones and lacks some. The sample has 110,000 to 150,000 clones; just under 95% are singletons. Sequencing was performed on peripheral blood, taken on day 0 of AZD1222 vaccination. These receptors came from an adult in good health. Each CDR3 is given with its conserved first and last residue. The D gene is left open where the match is weak. The size of a clone is reported for some rows only, either as once, few or many, or as a class for expanded clones.

TRBV6-2/TRBV6-3	NA	TRBJ1-2	NA	TGTGCCAGCAGTTACCGTTCGGTCTCATCAGGCTATGGCTACACCTTC	CASSYRSVSSGYGYTF
TRBV7-9	TRBD1	TRBJ2-2	NA	TGTGCCAGCAGCCAGGAACCGGGACAGGGGGAGCTGTTTTTT	CASSQEPGQGELFF
TRBV27	NA	TRBJ2-5	NA	TGTGCCAGCAGTTTCTATAGGGGGGGTCTAAAAGAGACCCAGTACTTC	CASSFYRGGLKETQYF
TRBV2	TRBD1	TRBJ1-1	NA	TGTGCTGGGACAGGGGGCGCGGGCACTGAAGCTTTCTTT	CAGTGGAGTEAFF
TRBV7-9	NA	TRBJ1-1	NA	TGTGCCAGCAGCTTAGGTATGCCGAACACTGAAGCTTTCTTT	CASSLGMPNTEAFF
TRBV14	NA	TRBJ2-3	NA	TGTGCCAGCAGCCCCGGCAAGGGGATCCTTACAGATACGCAGTATTTT	CASSPGKGILTDTQYF
TRBV27	NA	TRBJ2-7	NA	TGTGCCAGCAGTTTCGACCAGTCCTACGAGCAGTACTTC	CASSFDQSYEQYF
TRBV5-1	TRBD1	TRBJ1-3	NA	TGCGCCAGCAGCTTGGGTGGACAGGGGTCAGGAAACACCATATATTTT	CASSLGGQGSGNTIYF
TRBV5-4	TRBD1	TRBJ2-1	NA	TGTGCCAGCAGCTCCGGACAGGGGTCGTACAATGAGCAGTTCTTC	CASSSGQGSYNEQFF
TRBV6-5	NA	TRBJ2-1	NA	TGTGCCAGCAGTTTGCGTAACAGGGTCAATGAGCAGTTCTTC	CASSLRNRVNEQFF
TRBV6-5	TRBD2	TRBJ2-7	NA	TGTGCCAGCACCCCGGGGACGGGAGGTAGATACGAGCAGTACTTC	CASTPGTGGRYEQYF
TRBV7-9	TRBD2	TRBJ2-1	NA	TGTGCCAGCAGCCCCCAGGAACTAGCGGGCCGGTATAATGAGCAGTTCTTC	CASSPQELAGRYNEQFF
TRBV2	NA	TRBJ1-2	NA	TGTGCCAGCAGTGGGGTAGTAAGCTTAAACTATGGCTACACCTTC	CASSGVVSLNYGYTF
TRBV6-5	NA	TRBJ1-1	NA	TGTGCCAGCACCCCCTTCGCGCCAGGGGAGACTGAAGCTTTCTTT	CASTPFAPGETEAFF
TRBV27	NA	TRBJ1-1	NA	TGTGCCAGCAGTTTATCTCTAGGGAACACTGAAGCTTTCTTT	CASSLSLGNTEAFF
TRBV6-5	NA	TRBJ2-7	few	TGTGCCAGCAGTTCCGACAGGATCTACGAGCAGTACTTC	CASSSDRIYEQYF
TRBV3-1/TRBV3-2	NA	TRBJ2-1	NA	TGTGCCAGCAGCCAATCCGGACAAAATGAGCAGTTCTTC	CASSQSGQNEQFF
TRBV3-1/TRBV3-2	NA	TRBJ1-5	NA	TGTGCCAGCAGCCCCCAGGGAGGCAATCAGCCCCAGCATTTT	CASSPQGGNQPQHF
TRBV7-9	NA	TRBJ1-4	NA	TGTGCCAGCAGCTTAGCGCGTTGGGGGGGAGAAAAACTGTTTTTT	CASSLARWGGEKLFF
TRBV4-2	TRBD2	TRBJ2-5	NA	TGTGCCAGCAGCAAGCAGCGGGATTTACCGGAGACCCAGTACTTC	CASSKQRDLPETQYF
TRBV6-6	NA	TRBJ1-4	NA	TGTGCCAGCAGTTACGGCGGGTCAGCGGGGGAAAAACTGTTTTTT	CASSYGGSAGEKLFF
TRBV5-1	NA	TRBJ1-1	NA	TGCGCCAGCAGCTTGGCCGGAGGGGCGTTGGGCACTGAAGCTTTCTTT	CASSLAGGALGTEAFF
TRBV18	NA	TRBJ2-6	NA	TGTGCCAGCTCAAAAGGGATAGGGGCCAACGTCCTGACTTTC	CASSKGIGANVLTF